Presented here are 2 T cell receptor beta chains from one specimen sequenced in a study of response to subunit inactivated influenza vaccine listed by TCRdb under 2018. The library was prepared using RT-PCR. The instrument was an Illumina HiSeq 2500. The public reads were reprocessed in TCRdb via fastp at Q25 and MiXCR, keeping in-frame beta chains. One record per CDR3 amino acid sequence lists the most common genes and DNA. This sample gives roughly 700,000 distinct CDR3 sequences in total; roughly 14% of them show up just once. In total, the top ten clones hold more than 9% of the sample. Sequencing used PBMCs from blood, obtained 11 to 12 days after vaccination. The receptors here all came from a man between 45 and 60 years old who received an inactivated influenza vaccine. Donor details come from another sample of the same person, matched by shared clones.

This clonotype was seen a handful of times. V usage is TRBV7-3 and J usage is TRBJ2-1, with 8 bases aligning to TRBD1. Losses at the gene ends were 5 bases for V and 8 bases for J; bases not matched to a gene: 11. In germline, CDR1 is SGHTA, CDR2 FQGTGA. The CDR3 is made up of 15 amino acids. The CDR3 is CASSPVGQGIHEQFF. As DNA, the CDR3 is TGTGCCAGCAGCCCAGTAGGACAGGGAATCCATGAGCAGTTCTTC.

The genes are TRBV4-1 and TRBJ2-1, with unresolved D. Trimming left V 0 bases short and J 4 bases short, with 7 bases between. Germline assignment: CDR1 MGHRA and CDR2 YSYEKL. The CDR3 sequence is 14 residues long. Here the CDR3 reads CASSQDTDYNEQFF. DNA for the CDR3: TGCGCCAGCAGCCAAGATACCGATTACAATGAGCAGTTCTTC.